The clone carrying this T cell receptor (beta chain) showed up many times. The antigen remains undetermined. This sample is drawn from a study of identical twins. General observations from the study: Excess twin sharing in beta out-of-frame sequences was weaker.

The donors were all healthy and Caucasian. The authors used template switching to add a universal primer site and gave cDNA unique molecular identifiers. TCRdb re-analysed the 5' RACE reads in MiXCR, keeping a single row per CDR3 protein. This sample has a few hundred thousand distinct CDR3 sequences, with more than 6.5% found just once. Germline loops: CDR1 SNHLY, CDR2 FYNNEI. The trim removed 10 bases at V and 2 bases at J, leaving 5 bases unmatched. The CDR3 is 16 residues long. These sequences were also reported in another study, on yellow fever vaccine responses in identical twins.

The receptor comes from a woman younger than 30 in good health. Sequenced material: memory (CD45RO+) T cells sorted from blood. The chain couples TRBV2 to TRBJ2-2; 15 nucleotides line up with TRBD2. The CDR3 region has the DNA TGTGCCACCACGGGACTAGCGGGAGGAAACACCGGGGAGCTGTTTTTT. Translating it yields CATTGLAGGNTGELFF.